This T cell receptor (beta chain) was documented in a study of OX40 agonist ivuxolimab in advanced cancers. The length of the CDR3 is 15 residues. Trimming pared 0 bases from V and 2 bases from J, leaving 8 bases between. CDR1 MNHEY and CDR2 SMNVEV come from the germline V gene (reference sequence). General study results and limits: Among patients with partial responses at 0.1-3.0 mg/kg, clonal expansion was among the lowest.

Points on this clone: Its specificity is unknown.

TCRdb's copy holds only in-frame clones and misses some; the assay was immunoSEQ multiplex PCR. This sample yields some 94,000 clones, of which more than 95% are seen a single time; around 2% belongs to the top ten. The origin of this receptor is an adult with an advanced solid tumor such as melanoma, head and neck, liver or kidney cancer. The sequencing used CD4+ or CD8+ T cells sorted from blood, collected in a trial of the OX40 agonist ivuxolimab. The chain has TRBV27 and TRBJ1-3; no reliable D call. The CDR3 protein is CASSLSAGAGNTIYF. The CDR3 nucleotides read TGTGCCAGCAGTTTATCGGCCGGGGCTGGAAACACCATATATTTT.